This entry features one T cell receptor beta chain sequence. Its antigen is unidentified. The method was immunoSEQ multiplex PCR; TCRdb's version includes in-frame clones alone and lacks a portion of them. Here the sample spans about 360,000 clones, about nine tenths being singletons. The CDR3 loop spans 14 amino acids. Germline CDR1 reads MGHRA; CDR2 reads YSYEKL. The V end was cut by 4 bases, the J end by 4 bases, with 11 bases between. This entry comes from a study of cytomegalovirus exposure and HLA in healthy donors. Whole-study findings and limits: Usually a TCR sequence was rare, but some public TCRs were found in many donors.

Sample: PBMCs. The J gene is TRBJ1-3, the V gene TRBV4-1; TRBD1 is a possible D gene (5 bases). This TCR was sampled from a woman in her late teens or twenties in good health and CMV-seronegative. The DNA for the CDR3 is TGCGCCAGCAGCCCCGCCCAGGGCGGAAACACCATATATTTT. Encoded protein: CASSPAQGGNTIYF.